The clone carrying this TCR beta chain was recorded many times. Its antigen is unidentified. These data originate in a study of T cells in Graves' hyperthyroidism and ophthalmopathy. General study findings and limits: Stable hyperthyroidism and ophthalmopathy were separated using 13 V-J signatures.

V was pared by 2 bases and J by 0 bases, with 3 bases of the junction left unmatched. The CDR3 totals 15 residues. The germline V gene has CDR1 MNHNS and CDR2 SASEGT. Diagnosis relied on clinical symptoms, serum thyroxine and TRAb, thyroid ultrasound and orbital computed tomography. RNA transcripts were the template for amplifying TCR beta CDR3 regions. During a first-round RT-PCR of the TCR CDR3, the HTBI primer set was used. A single record per CDR3 protein comes from TCRdb applying MiXCR to the multiplex PCR reads. The sample lists a few hundred thousand distinct CDR3 sequences; more than 15% were seen once.

Sequencing was performed on blood. V is TRBV6-1 and J is TRBJ2-7, with 8 bases matching TRBD2. The receptor comes from a woman between 40 and 55 years old with Graves' ophthalmopathy. The CDR3 DNA sequence: TGTGCCAGCAGTGAACGGCTAGCGGGCTCCTACGAGCAGTACTTC. Protein: CASSERLAGSYEQYF.